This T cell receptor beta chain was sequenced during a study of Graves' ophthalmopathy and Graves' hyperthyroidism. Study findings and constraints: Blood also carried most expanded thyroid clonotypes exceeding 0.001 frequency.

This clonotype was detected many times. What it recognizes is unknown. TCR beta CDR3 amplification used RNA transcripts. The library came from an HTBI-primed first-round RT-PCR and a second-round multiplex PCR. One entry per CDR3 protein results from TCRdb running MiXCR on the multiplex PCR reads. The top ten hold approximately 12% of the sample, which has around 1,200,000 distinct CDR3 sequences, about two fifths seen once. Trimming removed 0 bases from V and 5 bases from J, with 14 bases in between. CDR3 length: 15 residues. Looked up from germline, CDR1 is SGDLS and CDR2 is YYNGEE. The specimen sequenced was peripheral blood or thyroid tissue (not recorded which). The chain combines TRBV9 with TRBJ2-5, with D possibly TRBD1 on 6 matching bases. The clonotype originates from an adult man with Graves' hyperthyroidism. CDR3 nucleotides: TGTGCCAGCAGCGTAGAGTCAGGGGCTCGGGAGACCCAGTACTTC. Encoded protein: CASSVESGARETQYF.